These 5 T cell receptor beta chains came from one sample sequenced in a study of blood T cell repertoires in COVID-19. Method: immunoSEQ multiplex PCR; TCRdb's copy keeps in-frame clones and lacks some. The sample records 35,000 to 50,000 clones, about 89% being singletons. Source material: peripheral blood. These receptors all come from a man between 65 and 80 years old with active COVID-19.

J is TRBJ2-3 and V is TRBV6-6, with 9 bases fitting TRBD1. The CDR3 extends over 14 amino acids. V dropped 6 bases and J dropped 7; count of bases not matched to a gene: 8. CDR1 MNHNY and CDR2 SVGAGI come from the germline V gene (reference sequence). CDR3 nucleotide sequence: TGTGCCAGCAGCTGGGACAGGGCGGGGAATACGCAGTATTTT. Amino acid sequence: CASSWDRAGNTQYF.

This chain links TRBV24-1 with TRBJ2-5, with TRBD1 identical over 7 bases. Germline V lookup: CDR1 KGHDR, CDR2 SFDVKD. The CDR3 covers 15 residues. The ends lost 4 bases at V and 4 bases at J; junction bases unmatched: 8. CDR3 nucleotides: TGTGCCACCAGTGACCCCCGGACAGGTCGAGAGACCCAGTACTTC. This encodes CATSDPRTGRETQYF.

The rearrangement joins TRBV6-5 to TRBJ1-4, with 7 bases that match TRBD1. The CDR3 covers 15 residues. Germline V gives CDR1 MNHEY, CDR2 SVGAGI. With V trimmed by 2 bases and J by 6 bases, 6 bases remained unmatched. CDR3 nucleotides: TGTGCCAGCAGTTACCGGGACAGCTCGGATGAAAAACTGTTTTTT. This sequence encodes CASSYRDSSDEKLFF.

CDR3 region: CASSETSGNEKLFF. DNA of the CDR3: TGCGCCAGCAGTGAAACCTCCGGTAATGAAAAACTGTTTTTT. The chain carries TRBV10-2 and TRBJ1-4; no definite D call. V lost 3 bases and J 4 bases, leaving 9 bases between the germline ends. Germline V CDR1 and CDR2: WSHSY, SAAADI. The CDR3 contains 14 residues.

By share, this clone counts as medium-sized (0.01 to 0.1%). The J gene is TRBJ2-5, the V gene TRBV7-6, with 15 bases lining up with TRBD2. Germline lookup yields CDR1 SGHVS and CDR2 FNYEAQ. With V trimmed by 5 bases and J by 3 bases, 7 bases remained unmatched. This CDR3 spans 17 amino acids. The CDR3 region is CASSRGLAGGVEETQYF. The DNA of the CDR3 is TGTGCCAGCAGCCGGGGACTAGCGGGGGGAGTTGAAGAGACCCAGTACTTC.